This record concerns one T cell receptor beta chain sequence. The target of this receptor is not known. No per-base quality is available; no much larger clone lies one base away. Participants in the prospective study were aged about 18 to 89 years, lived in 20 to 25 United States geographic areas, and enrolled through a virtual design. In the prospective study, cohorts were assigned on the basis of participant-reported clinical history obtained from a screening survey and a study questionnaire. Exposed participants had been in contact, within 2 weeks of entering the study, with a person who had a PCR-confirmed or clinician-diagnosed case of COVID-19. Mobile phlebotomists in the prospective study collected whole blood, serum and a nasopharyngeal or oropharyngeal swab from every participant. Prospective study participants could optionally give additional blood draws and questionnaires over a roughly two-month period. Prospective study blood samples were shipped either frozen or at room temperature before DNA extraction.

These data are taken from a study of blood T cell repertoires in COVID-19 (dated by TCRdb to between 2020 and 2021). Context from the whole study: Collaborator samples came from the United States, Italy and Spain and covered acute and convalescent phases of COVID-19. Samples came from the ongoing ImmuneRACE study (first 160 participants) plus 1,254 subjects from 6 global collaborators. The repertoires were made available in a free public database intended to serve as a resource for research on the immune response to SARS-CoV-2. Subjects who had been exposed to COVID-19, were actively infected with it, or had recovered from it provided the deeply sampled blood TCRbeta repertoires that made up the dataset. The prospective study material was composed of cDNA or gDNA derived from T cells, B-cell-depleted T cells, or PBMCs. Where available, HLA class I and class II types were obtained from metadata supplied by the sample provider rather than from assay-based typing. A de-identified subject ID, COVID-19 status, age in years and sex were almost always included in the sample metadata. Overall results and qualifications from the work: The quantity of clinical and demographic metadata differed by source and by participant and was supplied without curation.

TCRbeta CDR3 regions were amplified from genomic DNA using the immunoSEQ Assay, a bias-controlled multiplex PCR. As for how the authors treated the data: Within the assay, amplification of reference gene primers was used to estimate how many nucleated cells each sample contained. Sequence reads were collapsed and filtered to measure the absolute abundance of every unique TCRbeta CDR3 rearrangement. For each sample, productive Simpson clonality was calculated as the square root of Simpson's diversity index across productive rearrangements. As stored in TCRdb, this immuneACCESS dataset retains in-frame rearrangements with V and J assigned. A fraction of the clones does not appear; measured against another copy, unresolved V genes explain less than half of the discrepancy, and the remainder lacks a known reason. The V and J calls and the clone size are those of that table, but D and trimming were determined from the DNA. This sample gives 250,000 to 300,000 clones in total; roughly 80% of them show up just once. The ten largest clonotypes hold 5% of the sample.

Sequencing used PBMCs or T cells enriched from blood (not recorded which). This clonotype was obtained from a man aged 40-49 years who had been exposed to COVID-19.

The nucleotides are TGTGCCACCAGTAAGGGAGCTAATGAAAAACTGTTTTTT. It specifies CATSKGANEKLFF. Recombination linked TRBV24-1 to TRBJ1-4, with no reliable assignment of the D segment. Relative to germline, V is 6 bases shorter and J is 3 bases shorter, with 7 bases between their ends. Sequences KGHDR (CDR1) and SFDVKD (CDR2) are obtained from the germline V gene. The CDR3 holds 13 amino acids from the cysteine to the phenylalanine. Only the CDR3 DNA is retained, 39 bases long and in frame from the first base.